This TCR beta chain was captured by sequencing in a study of human T cells and chemical hapten exposure (dated by TCRdb to the early 2020s). Looking at the study overall: Libraries were pooled for sequencing, and per-sample TCR yields varied mainly because of small differences in library volumes within the pool. Peripheral blood TCR repertoire changes were tracked in vivo in alopecia patients during primary and secondary sensitization to the hapten diphenylcyclopropenone (DPC). From each blood RNA sample, both TCR alpha and TCR beta chains were sequenced. Overall study outcomes, separate from this receptor: No change with DPC sensitization was found in the number of TCRs above 1 in 1000 frequency, and no evidence of global repertoire structure alterations was found. After repeated subsampling, the strength of the expansion versus patch-test correlation and the threshold at which it became significant changed.

The CDR3 holds 15 amino acids from the cysteine to the phenylalanine. Only the CDR3 DNA stays, 45 bases, in frame from base 1. The germline ends are 19 bases apart after V is trimmed by 5 bases and J by 6 bases. The germline V gene (reference sequence) gives CDR1 as SEHNR and CDR2 as FQNEAQ. This clonotype was recorded a few times. This receptor's antigen is unknown. No clone much larger than this one lies a single base away; base qualities are absent. Taken with the paper, the label for time point translates to: healthy volunteer bleed at 6 weeks. Unfractionated whole blood was collected in Tempus Blood RNA tubes, and total RNA was extracted from that blood. A handful of healthy volunteers acted as controls for TCR sequencing and had blood drawn at day 0, 2 weeks and 6 weeks. The library was obtained by RACE. Sequencing was carried out with a NextSeq 500. Library preparation attached unique molecular identifiers to individual cDNA molecules for quantitative, reproducible TCR counting. Turning to the authors' computational methods: A median of about 89,000 TCRs per sample was observed, with a range of about 23,224 to 700,000. The Decombinator software suite was used to annotate V, J and CDR3 in the TCR reads. Every sample was subsampled to the same number of TCRs (28,000) for the PS versus PT1 abundance plots. TCRs were defined as expanded if absent before sensitization and observed at least eight times at the 2-week time point. TCRdb passed the public sequencing reads through fastp at Q25 and MiXCR, retaining productive beta sequences. Rows are combined by CDR3 protein, so each entry shows the most common genes and DNA. TCRdb, not the original authors, processed these V and J calls. In this sample the table shows some 78,000 distinct CDR3 sequences, under 10% of which occur a single time. The biggest ten clones account for approximately 1.5% of the sample.

Here the chain combines TRBV7-9 and TRBJ1-1; D gene: possibly TRBD1, on 6 matching bases. The source material was whole blood. This sequence was found in a male donor in good health. Some clones in this sample may be carry-over from other donors' samples. The DNA sequence is TGTGCCAGCAGCCCCGAGAGACGGGGGCGCGCTGAAGCTTTCTTT. Protein translation: CASSPERRGRAEAFF.